This TCR beta chain was profiled in a study of technical replicates of blood from a few donors. V lost 4 bases and J 0 bases, leaving 20 bases between the germline ends. CDR1 SGHDT and CDR2 YYEEEE come from the germline V gene. CDR3 length equals 19 residues. Data came from immunoSEQ multiplex PCR; TCRdb stores just in-frame clones and leaves some out. The sample has about 76,000 clones; under 95% are singletons. Sequencing was performed on T cells isolated from PBMCs. The V call is TRBV5-6, the J call TRBJ2-6; perhaps TRBD1 as D (7 bases). The TCR originated in a human donor in good health. The CDR3, as DNA: TGTGCCAGCAGCACAGGGGCGGGACGTTTCCCCTCTGGGGCCAACGTCCTGACTTTC. It translates to CASSTGAGRFPSGANVLTF.